This T cell receptor (beta chain) was profiled in a study of blood T cell repertoires in COVID-19. CDR1 is MNHEY and CDR2 is SVGAGI in the germline V gene. V was trimmed by 4 bases and J by 0 bases, leaving 10 bases between them. CDR3 length equals 15 residues. Study processing details: Estimated nucleated cell counts came from reference gene primer amplification. Method: immunoSEQ multiplex PCR; TCRdb's copy keeps in-frame clones and lacks some. Clone size and the V and J calls come from that table; the DNA yielded D and trimming. The repertoire consists of around 120,000 clones, with 90% occurring once and the leading ten covering 3.8%.

The sample taken for sequencing was peripheral blood. The receptor was derived from a woman in her sixties or seventies with COVID-19, enrolled during active disease. The genes are TRBV6-5 and TRBJ1-3, with D maybe TRBD1 (6 bases). The CDR3 DNA follows: TGTGCCAGCAGTTCGGACAGAAACTCTGGAAACACCATATATTTT. It yields the protein CASSSDRNSGNTIYF.